What follows describes a single TCR beta chain. Here immunoSEQ multiplex PCR was the method, and the copy in TCRdb shows in-frame clones only, minus some. This sample has some 2,100,000 clones, with about 93% found just once. As defined, naive CD8 cells were CD45RO-negative and positively selected for CCR7, with terminally differentiated effector memory CD45RA+ cells excluded. This sample is drawn from a study of shared clonotypes between healthy human individuals. V lost 1 base to trimming and J lost 1 base, with 11 bases between them. The CDR3 loop spans 16 amino acids. Germline CDR1 SGHTA, CDR2 FQGNSA.

This chain uses TRBV7-2 with TRBJ2-1, with a possible D match to TRBD2 (5 bases). The clonotype comes from a man aged 18 to 29 in good health. Some clones in this sample may be carry-over from other donors' samples. Material for sequencing was naive CD8+ T cells from PBMCs. The CDR3, as DNA: TGTGCCAGCAGCTTAGGGTGGGAGCCGTCCTACAATGAGCAGTTCTTC. Its protein product is CASSLGWEPSYNEQFF.